This T cell receptor beta chain is from a study of CD8 T cells in ankylosing spondylitis. Findings and caveats of the study: Earlier studies detected some motif variants in reactive arthritis synovial fluid and blood. Reportedly, matched ankylosing spondylitis synovial fluid was significantly enriched for disease-linked clones. Blood of patients with ankylosing spondylitis appeared to be characterized by a TCR beta motif of eight or nine highly homologous variants.

This clonotype was detected a few times. Its target is unknown. CDR3 length: 16 residues. Germline values: CDR1 SNHLY, CDR2 FYNNEI. The V gene end was trimmed by 3 bases and the J gene end by 8 bases; junction bases not matched to a gene: 13. Construction of TCR beta libraries was performed using quantitative 5'-RACE with molecular barcodes. MiXCR, run by TCRdb on the 5' RACE reads, gives a single entry per CDR3 protein. Of fewer than 400,000 distinct CDR3 sequences in the sample, approximately 14% were seen once. Sequenced sample: blood, either unsorted or a sorted T cell fraction (not recorded which). The TCR originated in a male donor with ankylosing spondylitis or in good health (not recorded which). This chain connects TRBV2 to TRBJ2-7; TRBD1 matches at 10 bases. The CDR3 DNA reads TGTGCCAGCAGTGAGGGGACAGGGGTAATTGCGGGCAAGCAGTACTTC. Protein product: CASSEGTGVIAGKQYF.